This T cell receptor beta chain stems from a study of cytomegalovirus exposure and HLA in healthy donors. Study-level points and caveats: In a later analysis, a missense DCLRE1C variant was linked to TCR beta V- and J-gene trimming. Reported performance of the classifier showed diagnosis of cytomegalovirus status with high specificity and sensitivity. The study had only CMV serostatus as immune exposure information. In a later analysis, parvovirus B19, influenza, CMV and Epstein-Barr virus appeared linked to several top co-occurrence clusters.

CDR1 and CDR2 from the germline V gene are LGHNT and FRNRAP. This CDR3 has 17 amino acids. The ends were cut back, 2 bases at V and 4 bases at J, with 18 bases in the middle. Vbeta (60) and Jbeta (13) primers were used in the PCR. Repertoires were generated with immunoSEQ multiplex PCR, while TCRdb's copy carries only in-frame clones and drops some. The sample yields over 150,000 clones, about four fifths seen once. About this clone: The antigen remains unidentified.

The sequence derives from a woman aged 25 to 45 in good health and CMV-seropositive. This sequence joins TRBV12-5 and TRBJ2-1; a weak D match, TRBD1 (6 bases). Sequenced input: PBMCs. CDR3 in DNA: TGTGCTAGTGGTTTGTCGATGGGGGCGGGCGCTTACAATGAGCAGTTCTTC. The encoded protein is CASGLSMGAGAYNEQFF.